The 5 T cell receptor beta chains below all came from one sample that was sequenced in a study of T cells in Graves' hyperthyroidism and ophthalmopathy. RNA transcripts yielded amplified TCR beta CDR3 regions. A first-round RT-PCR of the TCR CDR3 used the HTBI primer set. One entry per CDR3 protein, called by TCRdb with MiXCR from the multiplex PCR reads. The sample has 220,000 or so distinct CDR3 sequences, about a sixth seen once. The sequencing input was blood. The source of these receptors is a woman aged 18-29 years with Graves' ophthalmopathy.

There are many counts of this clonotype. The chain's CDR3 is CASSQRGGGNQPQHF. CDR3 sequence (DNA): TGTGCCAGCAGCCAAAGGGGCGGGGGCAATCAGCCCCAGCATTTT. V and J are TRBV3-1 and TRBJ1-5; weak D call: TRBD1 (5 bases). The CDR3 length is 15 residues. V shed 2 bases and J shed 2 bases, with 10 bases lying between them. CDR1 and CDR2 (germline): LGHDT, YNNKEL (reference sequence).

This clonotype was recorded many times. This sequence joins TRBV19 and TRBJ2-3; 8 positions agree with TRBD2. The CDR3 is 14 residues long. V lost 4 bases and J lost 2; bases outside the gene matches: 2. Germline lookup yields CDR1 LNHDA and CDR2 SQIVND (reference sequence). CDR3: CASSSGRFTDTQYF. The CDR3 nucleotides read TGTGCCAGTAGTAGCGGGAGGTTCACAGATACGCAGTATTTT.

This clonotype has ten or more counts. The genes are TRBV4-1 and TRBJ1-2; D is ambiguous. Germline CDR1 is MGHRA and CDR2 is YSYEKL. V gave up 0 bases and J gave up 0 bases, with 14 bases separating them. The CDR3 runs 17 residues. The CDR3 region has the DNA TGCGCCAGCAGCCAAGATCTATACCACAGCTCTAACTATGGCTACACCTTC. This gives the protein CASSQDLYHSSNYGYTF.

This clonotype has a count of ten or more. The CDR3 DNA reads as TGCAGTGCTAGAGAGGGAAGCCAAGGGCAGCCCCAGCATTTT. Protein: CSAREGSQGQPQHF. The chain uses TRBV20-1 and TRBJ1-5; no clear D gene. Looked up from germline, CDR1 is DFQATT and CDR2 is SNEGSKA (reference sequence). Trimming removed 0 bases at V and 7 bases at J, with 13 bases between. CDR3 length: 14 amino acids.

In this sample, this clonotype turned up many times. This chain uses TRBV4-2 with TRBJ1-6, with D possibly TRBD1 on 6 matching bases. Trimming removed 1 base from V and 9 bases from J, with 13 bases in between. This CDR3 spans 15 amino acids. Germline-derived CDR1 and CDR2 are LGHNA and YNFKEQ. The CDR3 DNA sequence: TGTGCCAGCAGCCAAGCCTCAGGGGTAGGTTCACCCCTCCACTTT. Amino acids: CASSQASGVGSPLHF.